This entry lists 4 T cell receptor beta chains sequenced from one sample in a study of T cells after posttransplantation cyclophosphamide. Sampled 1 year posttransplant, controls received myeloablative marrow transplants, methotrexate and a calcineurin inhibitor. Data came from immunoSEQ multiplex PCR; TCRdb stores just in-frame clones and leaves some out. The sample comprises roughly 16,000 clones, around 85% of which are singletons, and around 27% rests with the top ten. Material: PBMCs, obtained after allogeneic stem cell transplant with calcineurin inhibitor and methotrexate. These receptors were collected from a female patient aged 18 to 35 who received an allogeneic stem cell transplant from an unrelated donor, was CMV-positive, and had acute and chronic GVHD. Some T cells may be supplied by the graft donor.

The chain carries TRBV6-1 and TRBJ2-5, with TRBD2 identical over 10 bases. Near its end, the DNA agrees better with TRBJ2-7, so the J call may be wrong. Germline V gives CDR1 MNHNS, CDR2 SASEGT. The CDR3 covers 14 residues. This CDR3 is CASRASGSSYEQYF. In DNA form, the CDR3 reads TGTGCCAGCAGGGCTAGCGGGAGTTCCTACGAGCAGTACTTC.

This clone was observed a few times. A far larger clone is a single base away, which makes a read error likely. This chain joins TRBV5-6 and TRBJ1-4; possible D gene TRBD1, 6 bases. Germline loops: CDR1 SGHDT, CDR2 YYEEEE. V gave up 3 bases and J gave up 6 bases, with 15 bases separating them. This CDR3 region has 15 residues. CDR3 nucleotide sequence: TGTGCCAGCAGCTGGCAGGGGTTCGATTATGAAAAACTGTTTTTT. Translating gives CASSWQGFDYEKLFF.

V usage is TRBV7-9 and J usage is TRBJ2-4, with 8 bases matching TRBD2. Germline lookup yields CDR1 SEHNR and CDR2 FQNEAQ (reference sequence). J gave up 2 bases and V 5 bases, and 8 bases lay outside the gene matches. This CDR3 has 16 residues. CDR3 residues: CASSGTSGVSKNIQYF. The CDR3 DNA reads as TGTGCCAGCAGCGGAACTAGCGGTGTGTCCAAAAACATTCAGTACTTC.

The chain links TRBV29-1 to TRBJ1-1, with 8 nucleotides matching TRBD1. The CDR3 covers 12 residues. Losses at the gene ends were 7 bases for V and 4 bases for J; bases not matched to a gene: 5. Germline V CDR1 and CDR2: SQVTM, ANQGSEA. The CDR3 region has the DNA TGCAGCGCCGTACAGGGGGTCACTGAAGCTTTCTTT. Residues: CSAVQGVTEAFF. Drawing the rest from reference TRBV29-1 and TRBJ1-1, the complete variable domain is SAVISQKPSRDICQRGTSLTIQCQVDSQVTMMFWYRQQPGQSLTLIATANQGSEATYESGFVIDKFPISRPNLTFSTLTVSNMSPEDSSIYLCSAVQGVTEAFFGQGTRLTVV.